Listed below are T cell receptor beta chains from one sample, sequenced in a study of Graves' ophthalmopathy and Graves' hyperthyroidism. TCRdb passed the multiplex PCR reads through MiXCR, listing each CDR3 protein once. The sample holds some 750,000 distinct CDR3 sequences, roughly 40% seen once. Sequencing input: peripheral blood. Receptors were obtained from an adult man with Graves' ophthalmopathy. Each CDR3 is given with its conserved first and last residue. The D gene is left open where the match is weak. Only part of the rows carry a size: once, few, many, or a class if the clone is expanded.

v_call,clone_size,j_call,d_call,cdr3_aa,cdr3_nt
TRBV7-6,.,TRBJ1-3,TRBD1,CASSSGTGDGNTIYF,TGTGCCAGCTCGTCTGGGACAGGGGATGGAAACACCATATATTTT
TRBV15,many,TRBJ1-6,.,CATSRAPSPLHF,TGTGCCACCAGCAGAGCCCCCTCACCCCTCCACTTT
TRBV11-2,.,TRBJ1-5,.,CASSPWAGGGQPQHF,TGTGCCAGCAGCCCCTGGGCAGGAGGGGGACAGCCCCAGCATTTT
TRBV4-3,.,TRBJ2-2,.,CASSQVSGKGELFF,TGCGCCAGCAGCCAAGTCTCAGGGAAGGGGGAGCTGTTTTTT
TRBV29-1,few,TRBJ2-7,.,CSVRESIEQYF,TGCAGCGTTAGGGAATCGATAGAGCAGTACTTC
TRBV9,many,TRBJ2-2,TRBD2,CASSPRLAALELFF,TGTGCCAGCAGCCCTCGACTAGCGGCACTGGAGCTGTTTTTT
TRBV7-3,many,TRBJ1-5,TRBD1,CASSIDREGQPQHF,TGTGCCAGCAGCATAGACAGGGAAGGTCAGCCCCAGCATTTT
TRBV7-8,many,TRBJ2-7,TRBD2,CASSLESPGGEQYF,TGTGCCAGCAGCTTAGAGTCACCGGGGGGCGAGCAGTACTTC
TRBV10-3,.,TRBJ2-5,.,CAITGPGTQYF,TGTGCCATCACCGGTCCCGGGACCCAGTACTTC
TRBV7-9,.,TRBJ2-5,TRBD2,CASRRGLASIQEAQYF,TGTGCCAGCAGACGGGGACTAGCCTCCATACAAGAGGCCCAGTACTTC
TRBV25-1,.,TRBJ2-7,TRBD2,CASSDSAGGAYEQYF,TGTGCCAGCAGTGATAGTGCCGGGGGGGCCTACGAGCAGTACTTC
TRBV25-1,.,TRBJ2-7,TRBD2,CAWSPGTSTYEQYF,TGTGCCTGGAGTCCCGGGACTAGCACCTACGAGCAGTACTTC
TRBV10-3,.,TRBJ1-5,.,CAISESGPNQPQHF,TGTGCCATCAGTGAGTCTGGCCCCAATCAGCCCCAGCATTTT
TRBV12-3/TRBV12-4,many,TRBJ1-2,.,CASSSQAGYGYTF,TGTGCCAGCAGTAGTCAGGCCGGCTATGGCTACACCTTC
TRBV7-6,many,TRBJ2-7,.,CASSLGTGIVPGEQYF,TGTGCCAGCAGCTTAGGTACCGGGATCGTTCCTGGCGAGCAGTACTTC
TRBV2,many,TRBJ2-6,.,CASSEAANVLTF,TGTGCCAGCAGTGAAGCGGCGAACGTCCTGACTTTC